The text below deals with one T cell receptor (beta chain). Based on its abundance in the sample, this clonotype is medium-sized (0.01 to 0.1%). Its antigen specificity is not known. No qualities accompany the bases; no much larger clone lies one base away. The record originates from a study of prognosis after radiotherapy for stage I lung cancer (dated by TCRdb to about 2021). With respect to the entire study: Between April 2018 and 2019, around 20 patients with stage I NSCLC were enrolled in Nanjing, China. Newly diagnosed primary stage I lung tumors were present in fourteen patients, and oligometastatic NSCLC after surgical resection of the primary tumor was present in roughly 5 patients. Every patient was deemed medically inoperable, over 10 because of comorbidities and over five because they refused surgery. The cohort comprised roughly 12 men and 6 women with a median age of approximately 70 years, ranging from about 53 to 85 years. Eleven to twelve patients had adenocarcinoma and 6 or 7 had squamous cell carcinoma as the tumor histology. Image-guided IMRT or VMAT was used to deliver SBRT in 3 to 5 fractions at a biologically effective dose of at least 100 Gy. In every patient, SBRT was given without any concurrent therapy. After SBRT, distant metastases developed in about 20% of the 19 patients at a median of 7 months, while the remaining 15 patients had no significant progression. The study profiled peripheral blood TCR beta repertoires from stage I NSCLC patients before and after stereotactic body radiotherapy and related them to distant failure. The study took one blood sample before SBRT and one after SBRT from each of 20 or so patients and sequenced all 40 or so samples. What the research found in general, with its limitations: No adjustment for multiple comparisons was applied to any of the reported P values. The study was limited by the small cohort and short follow-up, and independent validation of the study findings is required. After SBRT, the count of unique TCR clones dropped from a median of about 10,000 beforehand to about 7,000 afterward (Wilcoxon paired P=0.011). Differences in TRBV and TRBJ usage frequencies by metastasis status were reportedly observed in two V genes at baseline and in several V and two J genes after SBRT. Whether the expanded TCR clones were tumor-specific was not determined. Post-SBRT Shannon entropy and its change from baseline were lower in patients who developed distant metastases; baseline Shannon entropy was not associated with metastases.

Two rounds of multiplex PCR were performed to amplify the TCR beta CDR3 region from genomic DNA. In the first PCR round, primers specific to each TRBV and TRBJ gene were used, and the primer sequences were filed in Chinese patent CN105087789A. Universal primers were used in the second PCR round. The Roche High Pure PCR Template Preparation Kit was used to extract genomic DNA from the frozen PBMCs. Paired-end sequencing with 151 bp reads was performed on the libraries using an Illumina HiSeq 3000. The study's own analysis went as follows. CutAdapt was used to remove raw reads lacking the multiplex PCR primer sequences. Using PEAR, the high-quality paired reads were merged into contigs. TRB V, D and J gene segments were assigned to each contig with MiXCR by alignment to reference sequences. To remove sequencing errors, CDR3 sequences were clustered according to base quality and sequence similarity. Diversity was measured as Shannon entropy normalized by the natural log of productive TCR sequence number. To get clonality, Shannon entropy was divided by the natural log of the number of unique clonotypes, and that result was subtracted from one. Using the Youden index from ROC curves, the researchers picked the repertoire-metric cut-offs for progression-free survival, and all analyses were carried out in R 3.5.3. TCRdb trimmed public reads at Q25 via fastp, called clones via MiXCR and kept in-frame beta chains. Entries are consolidated by CDR3 protein sequence, retaining the most common genes and DNA. TCRdb, not the authors, supplied the V and J calls. This sample gives more than 25,000 distinct CDR3 sequences in total; under 35% of them show up just once. The ten largest clones capture 30% to 40% of the sample.

Measured from the cysteine to the phenylalanine, the CDR3 is 17 residues long. Of all the DNA, just the CDR3 is kept, 51 bases in frame from base 1. Unmatched junction bases come to 11, with V trimmed by 2 bases and J by 1 base. The germline V gene supplies CDR1 SNHLY and CDR2 FYNNEI. No patient had a history of other malignancies or prior chemotherapy or radiotherapy, and all had node-negative disease on CT and PET/CT. At each of the two time points, six milliliters of peripheral venous blood were collected into EDTA tubes. PBMCs were isolated by Ficoll-Paque Plus density-gradient centrifugation. Right after collection, samples were kept at -80 degrees C until analysis.

This specimen consisted of PBMCs, obtained before or after stereotactic body radiation therapy (not recorded which). The receptor comes from a donor of 50 years or more with non-small cell lung cancer. The chain was built from TRBV2 and TRBJ2-7, and TRBD2 aligns with 7 junction nucleotides. The encoded CDR3 is CASSETSLAGLSYEQYF. The nucleotide sequence reads as follows: TGTGCCAGCAGTGAAACCTCCCTGGCGGGACTATCCTACGAGCAGTACTTC.